These 13 T cell receptor beta chains share one sample of origin, sequenced in a study of T cell repertoires in ileal Crohn's disease. Sequencing was performed with immunoSEQ multiplex PCR; in TCRdb, only in-frame clones are kept and a portion is missing. The sample shows about 1,900 clones, around 82% of them seen only once. Time point specified: neoterminal ileum biopsy at postoperative endoscopy, about 6 months after surgery. What was sequenced was ileal tissue. All receptors come from an adult with Crohn's disease.

The chain uses TRBV5-1 and TRBJ1-1, with 7 bases matching TRBD1. Germline lookup yields CDR1 SGHRS and CDR2 YFSETQ. Unmatched junction bases numbered 5, after V lost 2 bases and J lost 4 bases. The CDR3 runs 14 residues. CDR3 amino acids: CASSFHRGGTEAFF. The CDR3, as DNA: TGCGCCAGCAGCTTCCACAGGGGAGGCACTGAAGCTTTCTTT.

The chain links TRBV18 to TRBJ1-1, with TRBD1 identical over 8 bases. Unmatched junction bases numbered 5, after V lost 3 bases and J lost 2 bases. Germline V gives CDR1 KGHSH, CDR2 LQKENI. CDR3 length equals 15 residues. The CDR3 loop is CASSPGQGRNTEAFF. As DNA, the CDR3 is TGTGCCAGCTCACCCGGACAGGGAAGAAACACTGAAGCTTTCTTT. Using reference TRBV18 and TRBJ1-1 for the parts outside the CDR3, the full variable domain is NAGVMQNPRHLVRRRGQEARLRCSPMKGHSHVYWYRQLPEEGLKFMVYLQKENIIDESGMPKERFSAEFPKEGPSILRIQQVVRGDSAAYFCASSPGQGRNTEAFFGQGTRLTVV.

The gene calls are TRBV28 and TRBJ2-1; 10 bases align to TRBD1. J was trimmed by 3 bases and V by 2 bases; bases with no gene match: 4. The CDR3 loop spans 16 amino acids. From germline, CDR1 is MDHEN and CDR2 SYDVKM. The CDR3 sequence: CASSLPGQGSYNEQFF. Written as DNA, the CDR3 is TGTGCCAGCAGTTTACCGGGACAGGGGAGCTACAATGAGCAGTTCTTC.

The J gene is TRBJ1-3, the V gene TRBV9, with D hard to call. CDR1 is SGDLS and CDR2 is YYNGEE in the germline V gene. This CDR3 has 15 residues. V lost 0 bases to trimming and J lost 0 bases, with 7 bases between them. CDR3 nucleotide sequence: TGTGCCAGCAGCGTAGGCGGGGTCTCTGGAAACACCATATATTTT. Protein product: CASSVGGVSGNTIYF.

The CDR3 spells CASSPPGIWETQYF. In nucleotides, the CDR3 is TGTGCCAGCAGCCCCCCGGGAATTTGGGAGACCCAGTACTTC. This rearrangement joins TRBV7-9 to TRBJ2-5, with a weak D call TRBD2 (5 bases). Trimming removed 5 bases at V and 5 bases at J, with 15 bases between. CDR3 length: 14 amino acids. Germline CDR1 is SEHNR and CDR2 is FQNEAQ (reference sequence).

V usage is TRBV28 and J usage is TRBJ2-2; D is possibly TRBD2 (6 bases). The CDR3 has 13 residues. The V and J ends lost 7 bases and 6 bases respectively, with 12 bases between them. Germline values: CDR1 MDHEN, CDR2 SYDVKM. CDR3 DNA: TGTGCCAGCACCTTGGGGGGATCCGGGGAGCTGTTTTTT. Translated: CASTLGGSGELFF.

This chain connects TRBV28 to TRBJ1-1; 10 bases align to TRBD1. The V gene's germline CDR1 is MDHEN and CDR2 SYDVKM. J lost 6 bases, V lost 7 bases, and 8 bases had no gene match. CDR3 size: 14 residues. CDR3 in amino acids: CASIRIGTGAEAFF. The CDR3 DNA reads as TGTGCCAGCATCCGGATCGGGACAGGGGCTGAAGCTTTCTTT.

This clone was seen once. V gene TRBV14 combines with J gene TRBJ2-3; D remains unclear. V lost 1 base and J lost 4, with 3 bases in between. The CDR3 spans 12 residues. CDR1 and CDR2 (germline): SGHDN, FVKESK. CDR3 loop: CASSQVADTQYF. Here the CDR3 DNA reads TGTGCCAGCAGCCAAGTCGCAGATACGCAGTATTTT.

As DNA, the CDR3 is TGTGCCAGCAGCATACAGGGGGCAGATGAAAAACTGTTTTTT. Its translation is CASSIQGADEKLFF. This chain connects TRBV5-6 to TRBJ1-4; 9 bases are shared with TRBD1. The length of the CDR3 is 14 residues. Germline V CDR1 and CDR2: SGHDT, YYEEEE. The V and J ends lost 4 bases and 6 bases, in that order; junction bases with no gene match: 4.

The V gene is TRBV28, the J gene TRBJ1-2; TRBD1 is a possible D gene (5 bases). V lost 2 bases and J 8 bases, leaving 24 bases between the germline ends. This CDR3 region has 17 residues. CDR1 and CDR2 (germline): MDHEN, SYDVKM. CDR3 DNA: TGTGCCAGCAGTTTAGGGGCCCGGGCCGATGGGGCTTGGGGCTACACCTTC. Its translation is CASSLGARADGAWGYTF.

The table lists this clone with a count of one. V usage is TRBV4-3 and J usage is TRBJ1-1; 8 bases are a match to TRBD1. Looked up from germline, CDR1 is LGHNA and CDR2 is YSLEER. This CDR3 region has 18 residues. Losses at the gene ends were 0 bases for V and 0 bases for J; bases not matched to a gene: 9. The CDR3 DNA follows: TGCGCCAGCAGCCAAGATGTCAGGGGGCCTTCGATGAACACTGAAGCTTTCTTT. It translates to CASSQDVRGPSMNTEAFF.

The chain combines TRBV5-6 with TRBJ1-4, with TRBD1 matching over 7 bases. V shed 2 bases and J 1 base; nucleotides not matched to a gene: 5. The CDR3 extends over 16 amino acids. Germline V gives CDR1 SGHDT, CDR2 YYEEEE. CDR3 bases: TGTGCCAGCAGCTTTAGGACAGGTTTAACTAATGAAAAACTGTTTTTT. This sequence encodes CASSFRTGLTNEKLFF.

The V call is TRBV6-1, the J call TRBJ2-5, with 8 nucleotides matching TRBD1. The J call may not be correct, given that the DNA end is closer to TRBJ2-7. Per the germline V gene, CDR1 is MNHNS and CDR2 is SASEGT. The CDR3 sequence is 14 residues long. The CDR3 protein is CASNKQGVSYEQYF. The CDR3 coding sequence is TGTGCCAGCAACAAACAGGGGGTATCCTACGAGCAGTACTTC.